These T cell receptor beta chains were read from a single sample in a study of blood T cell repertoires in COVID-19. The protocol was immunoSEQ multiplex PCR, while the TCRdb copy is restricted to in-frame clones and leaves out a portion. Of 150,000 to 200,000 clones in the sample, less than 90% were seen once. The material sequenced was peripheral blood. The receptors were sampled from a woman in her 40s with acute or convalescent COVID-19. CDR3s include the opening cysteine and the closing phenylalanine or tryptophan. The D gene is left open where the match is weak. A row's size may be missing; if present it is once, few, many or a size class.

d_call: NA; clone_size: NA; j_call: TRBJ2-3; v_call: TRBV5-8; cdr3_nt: TGTGCCAGCAGCTTGGCGACAGGACTGGGTACGCAGTATTTT; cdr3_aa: CASSLATGLGTQYF
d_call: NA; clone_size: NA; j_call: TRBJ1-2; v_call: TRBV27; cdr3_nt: TGTGCCAGCAGTTTGGGAGGGTATCGGGGCTACACCTTC; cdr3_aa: CASSLGGYRGYTF
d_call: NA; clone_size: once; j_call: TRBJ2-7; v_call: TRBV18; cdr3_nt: TGTGCCAGCTCCAGGGGCTCTAATTACGAGCAGTACTTC; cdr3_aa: CASSRGSNYEQYF
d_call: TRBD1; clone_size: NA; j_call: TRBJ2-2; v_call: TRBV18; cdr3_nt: TGTGCCAGCTCCTCCTTTGGGACAGCGAACACCGGGGAGCTGTTTTTT; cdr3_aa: CASSSFGTANTGELFF
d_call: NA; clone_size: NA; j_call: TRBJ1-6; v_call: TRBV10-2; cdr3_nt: TGCGCCAGCACGGACAGCTCTTCACCCCTCCACTTT; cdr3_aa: CASTDSSSPLHF
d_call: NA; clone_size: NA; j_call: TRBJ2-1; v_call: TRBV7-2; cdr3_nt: TGTGCCAGCAGCTTATTGGCGGGGACTCCCTCCTACAATGAGCAGTTCTTC; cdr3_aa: CASSLLAGTPSYNEQFF
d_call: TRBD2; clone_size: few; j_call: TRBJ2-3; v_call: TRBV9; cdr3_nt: TGTGCCAGCAGCGTAGTGCCCCTAGCGGGGGGGTTCACAGATACGCAGTATTTT; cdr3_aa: CASSVVPLAGGFTDTQYF
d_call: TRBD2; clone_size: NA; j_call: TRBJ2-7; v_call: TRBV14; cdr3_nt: TGTGCCAGCAGCCTTCAAGGACTAGTGGGTCTATACGAGCAGTACTTC; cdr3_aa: CASSLQGLVGLYEQYF
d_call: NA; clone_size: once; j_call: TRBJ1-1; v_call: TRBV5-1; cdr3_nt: TGCGCCAGCAGCTATGGACAGATTAACACTGAAGCTTTCTTT; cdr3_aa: CASSYGQINTEAFF
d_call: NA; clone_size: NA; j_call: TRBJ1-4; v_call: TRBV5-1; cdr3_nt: TGCGCCAGCAGCTTACTTCCTGGGAGGAAAGAAGAAAAACTGTTTTTT; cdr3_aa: CASSLLPGRKEEKLFF
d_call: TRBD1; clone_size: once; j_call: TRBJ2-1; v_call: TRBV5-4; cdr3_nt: TGTGCCAGCAGGTCCGGGACAGCCGCCGATGAGCAGTTCTTC; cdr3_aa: CASRSGTAADEQFF
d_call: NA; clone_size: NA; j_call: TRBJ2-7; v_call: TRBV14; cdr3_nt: TGTGCCAGCAGCCAAGAGAGGTACGAGCAGTACTTC; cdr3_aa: CASSQERYEQYF
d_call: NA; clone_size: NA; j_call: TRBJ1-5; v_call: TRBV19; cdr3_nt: TGTGCCAGTAGTATAGCCCTTTATAGCAATCAGCCCCAGCATTTT; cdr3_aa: CASSIALYSNQPQHF
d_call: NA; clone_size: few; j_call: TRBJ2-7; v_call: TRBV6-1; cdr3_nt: TGTGCCAGGATATTACCTAAAGACTCCTACGAGCAGTACTTC; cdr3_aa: CARILPKDSYEQYF
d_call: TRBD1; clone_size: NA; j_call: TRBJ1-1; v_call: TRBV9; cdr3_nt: TGTGCCAGCAGCCGACAGGACAGGGTGATCACTGAAGCTTTCTTT; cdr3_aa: CASSRQDRVITEAFF
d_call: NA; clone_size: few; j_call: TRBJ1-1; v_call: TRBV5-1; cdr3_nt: TGCGCCAGCAGCTTAGCACCGGGACAAATGAGGACTGAAGCTTTCTTT; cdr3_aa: CASSLAPGQMRTEAFF
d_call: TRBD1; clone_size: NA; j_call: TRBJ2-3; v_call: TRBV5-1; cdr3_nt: TGCGCCAGCAGCTCGGGACAGTACACAGATACGCAGTATTTT; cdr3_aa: CASSSGQYTDTQYF
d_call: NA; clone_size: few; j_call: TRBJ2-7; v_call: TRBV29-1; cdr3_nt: TGCAGCGCCGTCTCCGGACAGACCTACGAGCAGTACTTC; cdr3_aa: CSAVSGQTYEQYF
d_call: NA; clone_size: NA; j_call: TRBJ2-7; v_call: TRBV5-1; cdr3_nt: TGCGCCAGCAGCTTGGGTGGGCTGCCCTCCTACGAGCAGTACTTC; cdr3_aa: CASSLGGLPSYEQYF
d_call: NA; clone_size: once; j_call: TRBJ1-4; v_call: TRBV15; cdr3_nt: TGTGCCACCAGAACAAACAGGGCTGCTAATGAAAAACTGTTTTTT; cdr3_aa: CATRTNRAANEKLFF
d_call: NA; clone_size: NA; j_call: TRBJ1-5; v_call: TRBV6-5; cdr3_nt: TGTGCCAGCAGGGAGGGTTATAGGGATAATCAGCCCCAGCATTTT; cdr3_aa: CASREGYRDNQPQHF
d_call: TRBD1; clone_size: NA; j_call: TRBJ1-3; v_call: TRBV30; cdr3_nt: TGTGCCTGGGCGACAGGGGCCGGAAACACCATATATTTT; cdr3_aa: CAWATGAGNTIYF
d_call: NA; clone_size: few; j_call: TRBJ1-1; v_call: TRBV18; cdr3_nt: TGTGCCAGCTCGACAGAAATGAACACTGAAGCTTTCTTT; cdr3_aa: CASSTEMNTEAFF
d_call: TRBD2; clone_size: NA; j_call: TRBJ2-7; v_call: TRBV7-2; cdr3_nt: TGTGCCAGCAGCTCTGCTAGCGGGGAGCAGTACTTC; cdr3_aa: CASSSASGEQYF
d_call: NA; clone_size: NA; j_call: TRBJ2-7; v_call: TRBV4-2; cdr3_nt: TGTGCCAGCAGCCAGAGTTCAAACTACGAGCAGTACTTC; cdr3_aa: CASSQSSNYEQYF
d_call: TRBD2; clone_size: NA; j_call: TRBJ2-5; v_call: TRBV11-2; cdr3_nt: TGTGCCAGCAGCTTAAAACTAGCGGGAGGGAGGGGAGAGACCCAGTACTTC; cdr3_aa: CASSLKLAGGRGETQYF
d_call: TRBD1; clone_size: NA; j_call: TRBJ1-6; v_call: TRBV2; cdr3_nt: TGTGCCATCCTAGGGGAGGGCACAGGGGGATATAATTCACCCCTCCACTTT; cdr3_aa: CAILGEGTGGYNSPLHF
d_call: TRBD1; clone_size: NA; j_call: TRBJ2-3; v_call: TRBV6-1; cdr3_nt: TGTGCCAGCAGGGAAACAGGGGGGCGTCCTGTGGATACGCAGTATTTT; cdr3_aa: CASRETGGRPVDTQYF
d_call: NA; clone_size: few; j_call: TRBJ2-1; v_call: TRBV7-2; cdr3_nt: TGTGCCAGCAGCCCTTACTTGGCGGAACATGAGCAGTTCTTC; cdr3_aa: CASSPYLAEHEQFF
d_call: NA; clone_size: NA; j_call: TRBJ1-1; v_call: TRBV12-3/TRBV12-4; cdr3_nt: TGTGCCAGCAGTTTAGCGGGGGGGCCTGAAGCTTTCTTT; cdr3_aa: CASSLAGGPEAFF
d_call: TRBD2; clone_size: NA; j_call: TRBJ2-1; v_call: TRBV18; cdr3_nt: TGTGCCAGCTCAGCCCTAGAAGCGGGAAGCTCCTACAATGAGCAGTTCTTC; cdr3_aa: CASSALEAGSSYNEQFF
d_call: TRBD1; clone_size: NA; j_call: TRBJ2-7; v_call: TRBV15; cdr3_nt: TGTGCCACCAGCAGGGACAGGGGTTACGAGCAGTACTTC; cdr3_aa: CATSRDRGYEQYF
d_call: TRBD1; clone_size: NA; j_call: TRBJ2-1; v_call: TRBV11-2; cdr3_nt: TGTGCCAGCAGCTTAAATTTTGGGACAGCGTACAATGAGCAGTTCTTC; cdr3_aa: CASSLNFGTAYNEQFF
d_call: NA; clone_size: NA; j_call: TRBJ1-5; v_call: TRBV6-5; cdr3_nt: TGTGCCAGCCGAGGACGGCGGGACAATCAGCCCCAGCATTTT; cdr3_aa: CASRGRRDNQPQHF
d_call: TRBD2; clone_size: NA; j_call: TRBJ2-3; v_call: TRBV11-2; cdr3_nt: TGTGCCAGCAGCCGGACTAGCGGCCGATATATAACAGATACGCAGTATTTT; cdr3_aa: CASSRTSGRYITDTQYF
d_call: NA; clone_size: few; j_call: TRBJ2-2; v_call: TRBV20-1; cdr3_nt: TGCAGTGCTAGTTCCGGGACTTACACCGGGGAGCTGTTTTTT; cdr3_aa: CSASSGTYTGELFF
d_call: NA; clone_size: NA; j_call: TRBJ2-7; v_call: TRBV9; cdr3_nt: TGTGCCAGCAGCGTATCCTCCCTGAGCTCCTACGAGCAGTACTTC; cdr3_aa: CASSVSSLSSYEQYF
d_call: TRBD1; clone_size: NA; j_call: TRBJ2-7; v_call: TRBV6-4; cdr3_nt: TGTGCCAGCAGTGCCATAGGGGGCCACGAGCAGTACTTC; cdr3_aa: CASSAIGGHEQYF
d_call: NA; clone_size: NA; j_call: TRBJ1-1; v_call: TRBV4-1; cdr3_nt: TGCGCCAGCAGCCACCCTACCAGGGACACTGAAGCTTTCTTT; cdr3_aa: CASSHPTRDTEAFF
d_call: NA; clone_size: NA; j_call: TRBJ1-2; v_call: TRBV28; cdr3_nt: TGTGCCAGCAGGATCCAGGGTTATATGGACTATGGCTACACCTTC; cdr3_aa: CASRIQGYMDYGYTF
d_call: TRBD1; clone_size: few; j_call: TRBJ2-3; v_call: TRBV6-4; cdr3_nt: TGTGCCAGCAGTGACGGACAGGGGTTCACAGATACGCAGTATTTT; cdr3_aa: CASSDGQGFTDTQYF
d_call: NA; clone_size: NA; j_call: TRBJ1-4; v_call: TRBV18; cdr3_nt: TGTGCCAGCTCCCCGGGGGGGGCGAATGAAAAACTGTTTTTT; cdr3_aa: CASSPGGANEKLFF
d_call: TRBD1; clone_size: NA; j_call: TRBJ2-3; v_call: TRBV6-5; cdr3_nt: TGTGCCAGCAGGAGACAGGGTCCAGATACGCAGTATTTT; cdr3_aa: CASRRQGPDTQYF
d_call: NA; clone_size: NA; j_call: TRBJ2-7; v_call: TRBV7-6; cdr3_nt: TGTGCCAGCAGCTTAGAACCCCAACGGCGGAACGAGCAGTACTTC; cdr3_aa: CASSLEPQRRNEQYF
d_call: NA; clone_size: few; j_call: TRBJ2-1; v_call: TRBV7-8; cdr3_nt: TGTGCCAGCAGCACCGGACTATCCAATGAGCAGTTCTTC; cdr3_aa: CASSTGLSNEQFF
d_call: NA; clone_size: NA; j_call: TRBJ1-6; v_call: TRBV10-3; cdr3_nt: TGTGCCATCAGTGAGGGGACTCATAATAATTCACCCCTCCACTTT; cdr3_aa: CAISEGTHNNSPLHF
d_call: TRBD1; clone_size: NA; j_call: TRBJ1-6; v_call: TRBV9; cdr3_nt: TGTGCCAGCAGCGGACCCGGGACAGCTAATTCACCCCTCCACTTT; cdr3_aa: CASSGPGTANSPLHF
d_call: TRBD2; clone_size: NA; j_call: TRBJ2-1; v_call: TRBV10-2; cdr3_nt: TGCGCCAGCAGACTAGCGGGGTACAATGAGCAGTTCTTC; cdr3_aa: CASRLAGYNEQFF
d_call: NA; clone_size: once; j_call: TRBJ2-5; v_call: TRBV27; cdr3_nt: TGTGCCAGCAGTCTCCCACATCAAGAGACCCAGTACTTC; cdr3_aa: CASSLPHQETQYF
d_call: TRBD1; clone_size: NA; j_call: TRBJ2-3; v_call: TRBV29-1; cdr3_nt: TGCAGCGTTGGGGGACAGAGTAGCACAGATACGCAGTATTTT; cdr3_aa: CSVGGQSSTDTQYF
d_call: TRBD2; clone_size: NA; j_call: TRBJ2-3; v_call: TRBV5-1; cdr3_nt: TGCGCCAGCAGCTTGTCTAGCGGGGGTAGCACAGATACGCAGTATTTT; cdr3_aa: CASSLSSGGSTDTQYF
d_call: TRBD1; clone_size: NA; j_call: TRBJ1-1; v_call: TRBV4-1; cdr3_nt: TGCGCCAGCAGCCGTCCTAGTGGGACAGTCATGAACACTGAAGCTTTCTTT; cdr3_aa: CASSRPSGTVMNTEAFF
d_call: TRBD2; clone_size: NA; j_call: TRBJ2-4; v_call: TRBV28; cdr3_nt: TGTGCCAGCATGGGGGGGACAGCCAAAAACATTCAGTACTTC; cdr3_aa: CASMGGTAKNIQYF
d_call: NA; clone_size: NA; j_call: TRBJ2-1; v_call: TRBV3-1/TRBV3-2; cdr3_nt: TGTGCCAGCAGCCAGTACAAGGACTCACTCTCCTACAATGAGCAGTTCTTC; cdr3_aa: CASSQYKDSLSYNEQFF